The 29 T cell receptor beta chains below come from one sample, sequenced in a study of blood T cell repertoires in COVID-19. The data were produced by immunoSEQ multiplex PCR, yet TCRdb's version contains in-frame clones alone and is incomplete. The sample consists of about 190,000 clones, around four fifths of them appearing once. Source material: peripheral blood. These receptors were collected from a woman in her 70s with active or convalescent COVID-19.

This chain connects TRBV12-5 to TRBJ1-5, with 7 bases identical to TRBD1. Trimming at V came to 6 bases and at J to 4 bases, leaving 3 bases not matched to a gene. CDR1 and CDR2 from the germline V gene are LGHNT and FRNRAP. The CDR3 extends over 13 amino acids. The CDR3 region has the DNA TGTGCTAGTGGACCAGGGGGGAATCAGCCCCAGCATTTT. Amino acid sequence: CASGPGGNQPQHF.

The chain is built from TRBV2 and TRBJ2-1; 10 bases are shared with TRBD2. Germline lookup yields CDR1 SNHLY and CDR2 FYNNEI. There are 14 residues in the CDR3. After removal of 7 bases from V and 0 bases from J, the junction contained 0 bases not matched to a gene. The CDR3 protein is CASTSGSSYNEQFF. CDR3 nucleotides: TGTGCCAGCACTAGCGGGAGCTCCTACAATGAGCAGTTCTTC.

This chain links TRBV18 with TRBJ2-2, with D maybe TRBD1 (5 bases). Between the trimmed V and J ends, which lost 2 bases and 7 bases, there was a span of 14 bases. Germline V gene lookup returns CDR1 KGHSH and CDR2 LQKENI. This CDR3 has 15 residues. The CDR3 nucleotides are TGTGCCAGCTCACCAGCCAGGGCGCGTATCGGGGAGCTGTTTTTT. Translation: CASSPARARIGELFF.

This clone is a singleton in its sample. The V and J genes are TRBV5-4 and TRBJ2-7; maybe TRBD1 (6 bases). CDR3 size: 16 residues. Trimming shortened V by 4 bases and J by 2 bases, and 19 bases separated the two germline ends. The germline V gene encodes CDR1 SGHNT and CDR2 YYREEE (reference sequence). CDR3 loop: CASSPPGAGAAYEQYF. Written as DNA, the CDR3 is TGTGCCAGCAGCCCCCCTGGGGCAGGGGCGGCCTACGAGCAGTACTTC.

V usage is TRBV5-4 and J usage is TRBJ1-1; D is unclear. Trimming stripped 0 bases from V and 3 bases from J, with 12 bases between. In germline, CDR1 is SGHNT, CDR2 YYREEE (reference sequence). This CDR3 is 15 amino acids long. Written as DNA, the CDR3 is TGTGCCAGCAGCTTGGTGGACCGCGGGTACACTGAAGCTTTCTTT. It yields the protein CASSLVDRGYTEAFF.

The chain carries TRBV6-1 and TRBJ1-1; D may be TRBD1 (6 bases). The CDR3 has 15 residues. From germline, CDR1 is MNHNS and CDR2 SASEGT. Deletions cut 0 bases from V and 5 bases from J, with 13 bases between. The CDR3: CASSEAGQGYTEAFF. Here the CDR3 DNA reads TGTGCCAGCAGTGAAGCAGGCCAGGGGTATACTGAAGCTTTCTTT.

The CDR3 spells CASWGLAGEDTQYF. The DNA for the CDR3 is TGTGCCAGCTGGGGACTAGCGGGAGAAGATACGCAGTATTTT. The chain couples TRBV13 to TRBJ2-3; 14 nucleotides line up with TRBD2. Germline values: CDR1 PRHDT, CDR2 FYEKMQ (reference sequence). The CDR3 runs 14 residues. The V segment lost 8 bases and the J segment 5 bases; nucleotides outside the gene matches: 3.

A single count supports this clone. This chain joins TRBV6-6 and TRBJ2-7; 13 bases map to TRBD2. V trimming: 6 bases; J trimming: 5 bases; junction bases outside the gene matches: 7. Germline CDR1 MNHNY, CDR2 SVGAGI (reference sequence). This CDR3 is 15 amino acids long. The chain's CDR3 is CASRQTSGRSHEQYF. Here the CDR3 DNA reads TGTGCCAGCAGGCAGACTAGCGGGAGGTCCCACGAGCAGTACTTC.

This chain connects TRBV6-5 to TRBJ1-3; D is unclear. Trimming pared 2 bases from V and 1 base from J, leaving 3 bases between. The germline V gene encodes CDR1 MNHEY and CDR2 SVGAGI. CDR3 length equals 13 residues. The CDR3, as DNA: TGTGCCAGCAGTTACACTTCTGGAAACACCATATATTTT. This codes for CASSYTSGNTIYF.

The chain combines TRBV9 with TRBJ1-3; the D is unclear. Trimming shortened V by 5 bases and J by 0 bases, and 12 bases separated the two germline ends. The CDR3 extends over 15 amino acids. Germline lookup yields CDR1 SGDLS and CDR2 YYNGEE. CDR3: CASSSQVISGNTIYF. The CDR3 region has the DNA TGTGCCAGCAGTTCGCAGGTGATCTCTGGAAACACCATATATTTT.

This chain connects TRBV19 to TRBJ2-2; D perhaps matches TRBD1 (6 bases). CDR3 length: 14 residues. V lost 5 bases to trimming and J lost 4 bases, with 11 bases between them. Germline-derived CDR1 and CDR2 are LNHDA and SQIVND (reference sequence). The CDR3 DNA follows: TGTGCCAGTAGTTCATCAGGGGCCACCGGGGAGCTGTTTTTT. Translated, it gives CASSSSGATGELFF.

The rearrangement uses TRBV7-3 and TRBJ1-3; 9 nucleotides line up with TRBD1. J gave up 5 bases and V 2 bases, and 4 bases lay outside the gene matches. The CDR3 sequence is 15 residues long. The germline gives CDR1 SGHTA, CDR2 FQGTGA. In nucleotides, the CDR3 is TGTGCCAGCAGCTTAGATGGACAGGGGAGAAACACCATATATTTT. Its translation is CASSLDGQGRNTIYF.

The chain is built from TRBV5-4 and TRBJ2-7; 8 positions agree with TRBD2. The CDR3 has 13 amino acids. The J segment lost 7 bases and the V segment lost 3 bases, leaving 6 bases of the junction unmatched. CDR1 and CDR2 from the germline V gene are SGHNT and YYREEE (reference sequence). CDR3 in DNA: TGTGCCAGCAGCTCCATCGGGGGGGATGAGCAGTACTTC. Translated: CASSSIGGDEQYF.

J is TRBJ2-3 and V is TRBV5-4, with D possibly matching TRBD2 (8 bases). V lost 4 bases, J lost 2 bases, and 20 bases lay in between. CDR3 length: 17 amino acids. Germline lookup yields CDR1 SGHNT and CDR2 YYREEE (reference sequence). This chain's CDR3 is CASSNGLAGGYTDTQYF. In DNA, the CDR3 is TGTGCCAGCAGCAACGGACTAGCAGGGGGATACACAGATACGCAGTATTTT.

This chain connects TRBV7-9 to TRBJ2-7; D ambiguous. The CDR3 loop spans 12 amino acids. CDR1 is SEHNR, CDR2 FQNEAQ, per germline (reference sequence). V lost 5 bases, J lost 5 bases, and 10 bases lay in between. In DNA form, the CDR3 reads TGTGCCAGCAGCCGACACTTCGACGAGCAGTACTTC. Its protein product is CASSRHFDEQYF.

The chain couples TRBV29-1 to TRBJ2-3; 8 bases agree with TRBD1. Germline V gives CDR1 SQVTM, CDR2 ANQGSEA. The CDR3 has 12 residues. CDR3 loop: CIAGGLIGTQYF. CDR3 DNA sequence: TGCATCGCAGGGGGCCTGATTGGTACGCAGTATTTT.

This rearrangement joins TRBV4-2 to TRBJ2-5; TRBD2 matches at 12 bases. Trimming at V came to 1 base and at J to 5 bases, leaving 8 bases not matched to a gene. Germline assignment: CDR1 LGHNA and CDR2 YNFKEQ. The CDR3 has 17 amino acids. CDR3 nucleotide sequence: TGTGCCAGCAGCCAAGCCTCGACTAGCGGGAGCGATGAGACCCAGTACTTC. Residues: CASSQASTSGSDETQYF.

This clone was seen more than once but under ten times. The CDR3 DNA reads TGTGCCAGCAGCTACCGAGGACTAGCTAGCACAGATACGCAGTATTTT. The encoded protein is CASSYRGLASTDTQYF. V gene TRBV11-2 combines with J gene TRBJ2-3; 8 bases line up with TRBD2. Germline V gene sequence: CDR1 SGHAT, CDR2 FQNNGV. The CDR3 totals 16 residues. Trimming cost V 4 bases and J 0 bases; bases outside gene matches: 6. The whole variable domain, remainder taken from reference TRBV11-2 and TRBJ2-3, is EAGVAQSPRYKIIEKRQSVAFWCNPISGHATLYWYQQILGQGPKLLIQFQNNGVVDDSQLPKDRFSAERLKGVDSTLKIQPAKLEDSAVYLCASSYRGLASTDTQYFGPGTRLTVL.

V and J are TRBV7-6 and TRBJ2-1, with D uncertain. The germline V gene encodes CDR1 SGHVS and CDR2 FNYEAQ. This CDR3 spans 13 amino acids. Trimming pared 6 bases from V and 0 bases from J, leaving 6 bases between. CDR3: CASRESSYNEQFF. In DNA, the CDR3 is TGTGCCAGCAGGGAGAGCTCCTACAATGAGCAGTTCTTC.

The J gene is TRBJ1-1, the V gene TRBV5-1, with TRBD1 matching 8 bases. There are 12 residues in the CDR3. Trimming at V came to 3 bases and at J to 10 bases, leaving 5 bases not matched to a gene. Germline CDR1 is SGHRS and CDR2 is YFSETQ. The CDR3 spells CASSYGQGSAFF. CDR3 in DNA: TGCGCCAGCAGCTATGGACAGGGCTCAGCTTTCTTT.

The chain recombines TRBV4-2 with TRBJ2-1; TRBD1 aligns across 8 bases. The CDR3 has 17 amino acids. Germline V gene data show CDR1 as LGHNA and CDR2 as YNFKEQ. Losses at the gene ends were 0 bases for V and 5 bases for J; bases not matched to a gene: 9. In nucleotides, the CDR3 is TGTGCCAGCAGCCAAGAGGTCGGACAGGGCGTGAACAATGAGCAGTTCTTC. This gives the protein CASSQEVGQGVNNEQFF.

The chain is built from TRBV2 and TRBJ2-3, with TRBD1 identical over 9 bases. Germline CDR1 and CDR2: SNHLY and FYNNEI. The CDR3 extends over 19 amino acids. V was pared by 5 bases and J by 0 bases, with 15 bases of the junction left unmatched. Here the CDR3 reads CASSWSTTLGQGSTDTQYF. For the CDR3, the DNA is TGTGCCAGCAGTTGGAGTACCACTTTGGGACAGGGTAGCACAGATACGCAGTATTTT.

Here the CDR3 DNA reads TGTGCCAGCAGTGCAGTATGGACAACTAGCAATCAGCCCCAGCATTTT. Its translation is CASSAVWTTSNQPQHF. This chain joins TRBV2 and TRBJ1-5, with a weak D call TRBD1 (5 bases). CDR3 length: 16 residues. Trimming left V 4 bases short and J 0 bases short, with 13 bases between. Germline assignment: CDR1 SNHLY and CDR2 FYNNEI.

The genes are TRBV28 and TRBJ2-4; the D is unclear. The CDR3 spans 15 residues. The V and J ends lost 7 bases and 0 bases respectively, with 13 bases between them. Germline V gives CDR1 MDHEN, CDR2 SYDVKM. The CDR3 protein is CASIGASLAKNIQYF. The CDR3 nucleotides read TGTGCCAGCATAGGTGCTAGTTTAGCCAAAAACATTCAGTACTTC.

J is TRBJ2-2 and V is TRBV5-4; D not resolved. The CDR3 has 15 amino acids. From germline, CDR1 is SGHNT and CDR2 YYREEE (reference sequence). The V end was cut by 2 bases, the J end by 2 bases, with 10 bases between. CDR3 protein: CASSFSGRNTGELFF. CDR3 DNA sequence: TGTGCCAGCAGCTTTTCGGGTAGAAACACCGGGGAGCTGTTTTTT.

This clone was recorded once. CDR3 nucleotides: TGTGCCAGCAGCTTAGTGGCAGGAACCTCTGGAAACACCATATATTTT. This encodes CASSLVAGTSGNTIYF. This chain uses TRBV7-2 with TRBJ1-3, with D uncertain. This CDR3 is built from 16 residues. Trimming cost V 1 base and J 0 bases, with 10 bases left between them. Germline lookup yields CDR1 SGHTA and CDR2 FQGNSA.

The rearrangement joins TRBV7-9 to TRBJ2-3; TRBD2 is a possible D gene (5 bases). The CDR3 totals 14 residues. Deletions cut 2 bases from V and 4 bases from J, with 10 bases between. Germline values: CDR1 SEHNR, CDR2 FQNEAQ (reference sequence). The CDR3 nucleotides are TGTGCCAGCAGCTTATCCCCCGGGGCAGATACGCAGTATTTT. It codes for CASSLSPGADTQYF.

This chain links TRBV3-1 (or the pseudogene TRBV3-2) with TRBJ2-1, with 8 bases identical to TRBD1. CDR1 LGHDT and CDR2 YNNKEL come from the germline V gene (reference sequence). V lost 1 base to trimming and J lost 1 base; unmatched junction nucleotides: 6. The CDR3 runs 17 residues. The CDR3 coding sequence is TGTGCCAGCAGCCAAGCGCGGACAGGGAGATCCTACAATGAGCAGTTCTTC. Its translation: CASSQARTGRSYNEQFF.

The chain recombines TRBV5-8 with TRBJ2-7; TRBD2 matches at 11 bases. The trim removed 5 bases at V and 5 bases at J, leaving 9 bases unmatched. The CDR3 sequence is 15 residues long. Germline values: CDR1 SGHTS, CDR2 YDEGEE. This CDR3 is CASRLAGGPKDEQYF. The CDR3 nucleotides read TGTGCCAGCAGGTTAGCGGGAGGGCCGAAGGACGAGCAGTACTTC.